This T cell receptor (beta chain) was captured by sequencing in a study of blood T cell repertoires in COVID-19. Turning to the study itself: The samples span acute and convalescent COVID-19 from the United States, Italy and Spain. PBMCs, B-cell-depleted T cells, or T cells provided the cDNA or gDNA that made up the material.

Authors' analysis steps: From reference gene primer amplification, estimates of nucleated cell counts were derived. Repertoires were generated with immunoSEQ multiplex PCR, while TCRdb's copy carries only in-frame clones and drops some. The DNA was the basis for D and trimming; V, J and clone size are from that table. In the table there are tens of thousands of clones, 70% to 75% of which are singletons. After removal of 1 base from V and 5 bases from J, the junction contained 9 bases not matched to a gene. The CDR3 runs to 16 residues. CDR1 MGHRA and CDR2 YSYEKL come from the germline V gene. Sequencing was performed on peripheral blood. The rearrangement uses TRBV4-1 and TRBJ2-5; 8 bases line up with TRBD1. The sequence derives from a woman between 45 and 65 years old with active or convalescent COVID-19. CDR3 nucleotide sequence: TGCGCCAGCAGCCAAGTCGTTCCGGACAGGGATGAGACCCAGTACTTC. The encoded protein is CASSQVVPDRDETQYF.